Listed below are T cell receptor beta chains from one sample, sequenced in a study of CD8 T cells in Susac syndrome. Via MiXCR, TCRdb re-called the immunoSEQ multiplex PCR reads, giving one row per CDR3 protein. This sample has under 85,000 distinct CDR3 sequences, with approximately 95% found just once. Sample: CD8+ T cells from PBMCs. All receptors derive from a human donor with Susac syndrome. The conserved cysteine and the conserved F or W are not part of the CDR3 here.

CDR3 length | V gene | CDR3 protein
13 | TRBV12-3/TRBV12-4 | ASSLSDRGHYGYT
14 | TRBV7-9 | ASSSTSGTPADTQY
12 | TRBV20-1 | SSGPLGSYNEQF
12 | TRBV7-9 | ASSFQPDTDTQY
12 | TRBV7-9 | ASSAEQGNYGYT
17 | TRBV15 | ATSRAPSKRGTNTGELF
14 | TRBV12-3/TRBV12-4 | ASRTTSGDFQETQY
10 | TRBV3-1 | ASSQGDDEQY
13 | TRBV15 | ATSQGEPGANVLT
11 | TRBV15 | ATSREANTEAF
13 | TRBV19 | ASSIDLGLDNEQF
13 | TRBV28 | ASSSTSGTVETQY
13 | TRBV29-1 | SVDGLASSYNEQF